The T cell receptor (beta chain) described here comes from a study of cytomegalovirus exposure and HLA in healthy donors. 60 Vbeta and 13 Jbeta primers were used in PCR. Clones were read by immunoSEQ multiplex PCR, and TCRdb kept only the in-frame ones, dropping some. In the table there are 65,000 to 85,000 clones, about 88% of which are singletons. From germline, CDR1 is MGHRA and CDR2 YSYEKL. Trimming stripped 4 bases from V and 0 bases from J, with 10 bases between. This CDR3 contains 14 residues. The rearrangement uses TRBV4-1 and TRBJ2-7, with D unresolved. The sequencing input was PBMCs. The clonotype comes from a woman between 45 and 60 years old in good health and CMV-seronegative. As DNA, the CDR3 is TGCGCCAGCAGCCCCCTAAGAAGCTCCTACGAGCAGTACTTC. Its protein product is CASSPLRSSYEQYF.